This TCR beta chain was captured by sequencing in a study of CD8 T cells in ankylosing spondylitis. In germline, CDR1 is SQVTM, CDR2 ANQGSEA. Losses at the gene ends were 5 bases for V and 5 bases for J; bases not matched to a gene: 3. The CDR3 is 12 residues long. Overall study findings and caveats: What appeared characteristic of ankylosing spondylitis blood was a TCR beta motif of fewer than ten highly homologous variants.

This clonotype occurred many times. What it recognizes is unknown. Preparation of TCR beta libraries was done by quantitative 5'-RACE with molecular barcodes. TCRdb passed the 5' RACE reads through MiXCR, listing each CDR3 protein once. The sample comprises more than 400,000 distinct CDR3 sequences, about 5% of which are singletons, and under 4.5% rests with the top ten. Specimen: blood, either unsorted or a sorted T cell fraction (not recorded which). The receptor was isolated from a male donor with ankylosing spondylitis. The rearrangement joins TRBV29-1 to TRBJ1-5, with TRBD1 identical over 7 bases. CDR3 residues: CSVNRGDQPQHF. CDR3 bases: TGCAGCGTTAACAGGGGAGATCAGCCCCAGCATTTT.